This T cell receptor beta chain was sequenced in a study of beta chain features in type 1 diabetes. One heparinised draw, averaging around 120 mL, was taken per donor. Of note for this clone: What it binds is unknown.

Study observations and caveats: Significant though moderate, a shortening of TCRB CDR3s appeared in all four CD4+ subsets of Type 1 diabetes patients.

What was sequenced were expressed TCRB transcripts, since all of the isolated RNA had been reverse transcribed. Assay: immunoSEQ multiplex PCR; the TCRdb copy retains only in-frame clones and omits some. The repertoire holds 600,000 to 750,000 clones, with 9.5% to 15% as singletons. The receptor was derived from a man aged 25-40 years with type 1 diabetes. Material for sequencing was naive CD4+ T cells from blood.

CDR3 in amino acids: CASSFKGTAASNQPQHF. The CDR3 coding sequence is TGTGCCAGCAGCTTTAAAGGTACTGCCGCTAGCAATCAGCCCCAGCATTTT. V and J are TRBV11-1 and TRBJ1-5; D uncertain. The CDR3 covers 17 residues. V was trimmed by 3 bases and J by 0 bases, leaving 15 bases between them. Germline lookup yields CDR1 SGHAT and CDR2 FQDESV (reference sequence).